Listed below are T cell receptor beta chains from one sample, sequenced in a study of molecular identifiers for immune sequencing clone quantification. TCRdb called the PCR reads again in MiXCR, with one record for every CDR3 protein. The table has approximately 500,000 distinct CDR3 sequences, about a fifth seen once; the top ten hold more than 0.8%. Sequencing was done on a sample of naive CD8+ T cells from blood, with Jurkat cell RNA spiked in. These receptors all come from a human donor in good health. Some libraries in this study had Jurkat cell RNA spiked in. The CDR3 runs from the conserved cysteine through the conserved F or W. The D gene is left open where the match is weak. Not every row has a clone size; where given, it reads once, few, many or a size class.

cdr3_aa	cdr3_nt	clone_size	d_call	v_call	j_call
CASSLDVTVRYEQYF	TGTGCCAGCAGCTTAGATGTTACAGTCCGGTACGAGCAGTACTTC	many	.	TRBV7-8	TRBJ2-7
CASSQEGRNTDTQYF	TGCGCCAGCAGCCAAGAAGGCCGGAACACAGATACGCAGTATTTT	many	.	TRBV4-1	TRBJ2-3
CASSEGSLNTEAFF	TGTGCCAGTAGTGAGGGCAGCTTGAACACTGAAGCTTTCTTT	few	.	TRBV19	TRBJ1-1
CASSPLPGISGANVLTF	TGTGCCAGCAGTCCCCTCCCAGGTATCTCTGGGGCCAACGTCCTGACTTTC	many	.	TRBV6-5	TRBJ2-6
CASIGLAGGNNEQFF	TGTGCCAGCATCGGACTAGCGGGAGGGAACAATGAGCAGTTCTTC	few	TRBD2	TRBV12-3/TRBV12-4	TRBJ2-1
CASSLAAPYNEQFF	TGTGCCAGCAGTCTAGCGGCCCCTTACAATGAGCAGTTCTTC	.	TRBD2	TRBV12-3/TRBV12-4	TRBJ2-1
CASSPGTTSTDTQYF	TGTGCCAGCAGCCCCGGGACTACCTCCACAGATACGCAGTATTTT	many	TRBD2	TRBV7-7	TRBJ2-3
CASSQDGTSYGYNEQFF	TGTGCCAGCAGCCAGGACGGGACTAGCTACGGCTACAATGAGCAGTTCTTC	.	TRBD2	TRBV4-2	TRBJ2-1
CASSKLCYSNQPQHF	TGTGCCAGCAGCAAACTGTGCTATAGCAATCAGCCCCAGCATTTT	.	.	TRBV7-2	TRBJ1-5
CASSPRDRGSVGNQPQHF	TGTGCCAGCAGTCCGCGGGACAGGGGGTCGGTCGGCAATCAGCCCCAGCATTTT	few	TRBD1	TRBV6-2/TRBV6-3	TRBJ1-5
CASTSGPGEKLFF	TGTGCCAGCACCTCAGGCCCGGGTGAAAAACTGTTTTTT	few	.	TRBV6-5	TRBJ1-4